This T cell receptor beta chain appears in the sequencing data of a study of early T cells in non-severe SARS-CoV-2 infection. The wider study: Sequencing of bulk RNA from unsorted whole blood was done, without chain pairing.

This clonotype was seen repeatedly, ten times or more. cDNA molecules, individually, were tagged with unique molecular identifiers. TCRdb processed the 5' RACE reads anew with MiXCR; each CDR3 protein has one entry. The repertoire holds 50,000 to 65,000 distinct CDR3 sequences, with roughly an eighth as singletons. Per the germline V gene, CDR1 is WNHNN and CDR2 is SYGVQD (reference sequence). The length of the CDR3 is 12 residues. The ends were cut back, 8 bases at V and 3 bases at J, with 11 bases in the middle. Sequencing used whole blood. The chain couples TRBV10-1 to TRBJ2-7, with D maybe TRBD1 (7 bases). The receptor comes from an adult who was a healthcare worker with PCR-confirmed SARS-CoV-2 infection or an uninfected control (not recorded which). CDR3: CASGGTDYEQYF. DNA of the CDR3: TGCGCCAGCGGAGGGACAGACTACGAGCAGTACTTC.